Presented here are 14 T cell receptor beta chains from one specimen sequenced in a study of blood T cell repertoires in COVID-19. Repertoires were generated with immunoSEQ multiplex PCR, while TCRdb's copy carries only in-frame clones and drops some. The top ten clones hold 2.5% to 3.5% of a sample with more than 150,000 clones, about 88% of them seen once. The sample taken for sequencing was peripheral blood. The receptors derive from a middle-aged man with active or convalescent COVID-19.

The chain recombines TRBV6-5 with TRBJ2-7, with D possibly matching TRBD1 (6 bases). The germline V and J ends were trimmed by 10 bases and 7 bases, with 23 bases remaining between them. From germline, CDR1 is MNHEY and CDR2 SVGAGI. CDR3 length: 14 residues. The CDR3 nucleotides are TGTGCCACCCGACCTCAGGGGACCTGGGGAGAGCAGTACTTC. Its protein is CATRPQGTWGEQYF.

This rearrangement joins TRBV5-1 to TRBJ2-5, with 10 positions matching TRBD2. The CDR3 is made up of 15 amino acids. In germline, CDR1 is SGHRS, CDR2 YFSETQ. Trimming took 5 bases from V and 0 from J; bases not matched to a gene: 4. CDR3 DNA sequence: TGCGCCAGCAGTATTAGCGGGGGGCACCAAGAGACCCAGTACTTC. It is translated as CASSISGGHQETQYF. The variable domain in full, with the rest retrieved from reference TRBV5-1 and TRBJ2-5, is KAGVTQTPRYLIKTRGQQVTLSCSPISGHRSVSWYQQTPGQGLQFLFEYFSETQRNKGNFPGRFSGRQFSNSRSEMNVSTLELGDSALYLCASSISGGHQETQYFGPGTRLLVL.

Only a few counts were recorded for this clone. The chain has TRBV12-3 or TRBV12-4 and TRBJ1-2; 8 nucleotides align to TRBD1. The V segment lost 4 bases and the J segment 8 bases; nucleotides outside the gene matches: 3. The CDR3 loop spans 12 amino acids. Written as DNA, the CDR3 is TGTGCCAGCAGTTCCCCAGGGGGCGGCTACACCTTC. As protein: CASSSPGGGYTF.

The chain carries TRBV7-6 and TRBJ2-3; 8 nucleotides line up with TRBD2. Germline loops: CDR1 SGHVS, CDR2 FNYEAQ. Trimming took 5 bases from V and 0 from J; bases not matched to a gene: 13. The CDR3 extends over 18 amino acids. This chain's CDR3 is CASSTWASGRASTDTQYF. The CDR3 coding sequence is TGTGCCAGCAGCACCTGGGCTAGCGGGCGTGCTAGCACAGATACGCAGTATTTT.

The CDR3 here is CAIRGSGTFF. Here the CDR3 DNA reads TGTGCCATCAGGGGTTCGGGTACTTTCTTT. The V and J genes are TRBV10-3 and TRBJ1-1, with D uncertain. Germline loops: CDR1 ENHRY, CDR2 SYGVKD. The CDR3 consists of 10 residues. V gave up 6 bases and J gave up 12 bases, with 11 bases separating them.

The genes are TRBV20-1 and TRBJ1-2; D may be TRBD1 (6 bases). The CDR3 is 11 residues long. Between the trimmed V and J ends, which lost 6 bases and 8 bases, there was a span of 13 bases. Germline V gene sequence: CDR1 DFQATT, CDR2 SNEGSKA (reference sequence). For the CDR3, the DNA is TGCAGTGCCCTGGACAGTAGCGGCTACACCTTC. Residues: CSALDSSGYTF.

This clone has only a few counts. The chain carries TRBV5-1 and TRBJ1-3, with unresolved D. Germline V gene data show CDR1 as SGHRS and CDR2 as YFSETQ. The CDR3 runs 16 residues. V lost 7 bases and J 4 bases, leaving 21 bases between the germline ends. The CDR3 nucleotides are TGCGCCAGCTCACAGTCAACTAGCTTTATCGGAAACACCATATATTTT. Its translation: CASSQSTSFIGNTIYF.

The chain uses TRBV4-3 and TRBJ1-4, with 7 positions matching TRBD1. J lost 8 bases, V lost 5 bases, and 14 bases had no gene match. This CDR3 comprises 16 residues. Germline V lookup: CDR1 LGHNA, CDR2 YSLEER. The CDR3 is CASSLIFSQGGEKLFF. The CDR3 nucleotides are TGCGCCAGCAGCTTGATTTTCTCTCAGGGGGGCGAAAAACTGTTTTTT.

V gene TRBV29-1 combines with J gene TRBJ1-1; D remains unclear. Per germline, CDR1 SQVTM and CDR2 ANQGSEA. The CDR3 is 13 amino acids. Trimming shortened V by 3 bases and J by 0 bases, and 8 bases separated the two germline ends. The CDR3 coding sequence is TGCAGCGTTGATCACAGACTGAACACTGAAGCTTTCTTT. Encoded protein: CSVDHRLNTEAFF.

This chain uses TRBV7-3 with TRBJ1-6; D perhaps matches TRBD1 (6 bases). The CDR3 length is 15 residues. The V end lost 2 bases, the J end lost 6 bases, and 11 bases lay between the germline ends. The germline gives CDR1 SGHTA, CDR2 FQGTGA. CDR3 sequence (DNA): TGTGCCAGCAGCTTAGTCCCGGACAGTAATTCACCCCTCCACTTT. Translating gives CASSLVPDSNSPLHF.

The J gene is TRBJ1-1, the V gene TRBV21-1. TRBV21-1 is shown as a pseudogene. The CDR3 loop spans 12 amino acids. CDR3 in DNA: TGTGCCGGTGTACGAGGGAACACTGAAGCTTTCTTT. Protein product: CAGVRGNTEAFF.

This chain joins TRBV13 and TRBJ2-1; 7 bases fit TRBD2. Germline V gives CDR1 PRHDT, CDR2 FYEKMQ (reference sequence). The CDR3 spans 16 residues. V trimming: 1 base; J trimming: 4 bases; junction bases outside the gene matches: 7. The CDR3 DNA is TGTGCCAGCAGCTTAGCCGGCCAGCGGGATTACAATGAGCAGTTCTTC. Translation: CASSLAGQRDYNEQFF.

The J gene is TRBJ2-7, the V gene TRBV13, with D hard to call. Trimming pared 1 base from V and 7 bases from J, leaving 11 bases between. The V gene's germline CDR1 is PRHDT and CDR2 FYEKMQ (reference sequence). The CDR3 covers 13 residues. This chain's CDR3 is CASSLVGQVEQYF. For the CDR3, the DNA is TGTGCCAGCAGCTTAGTTGGGCAGGTGGAGCAGTACTTC.

The rearrangement uses TRBV19 and TRBJ2-3; 10 nucleotides align to TRBD2. The CDR3 sequence is 15 residues long. The germline CDR1 and CDR2 sequences are LNHDA and SQIVND (reference sequence). The ends lost 4 bases at V and 1 base at J; junction bases unmatched: 2. The CDR3 loop is CASSNSGGGTDTQYF. CDR3 nucleotides: TGTGCCAGTAGTAACAGCGGGGGGGGCACAGATACGCAGTATTTT.